This T cell receptor beta chain was sequenced in a study of vaccination and CD4 T cells after COVID-19. Study information: Stimuli were overlapping spike peptide pools of SARS-CoV-2 and three common cold coronaviruses (HCoV-NL63, HCoV-OC43, HCoV-229E).

Germline loops: CDR1 LNHDA, CDR2 SQIVND (reference sequence). The ends were cut back, 6 bases at V and 2 bases at J, with 8 bases in the middle. This CDR3 spans 14 amino acids. Comments on this clonotype: Antigen specificity is unknown.

Treatment described: approximately nine-day PBMC culture with coronavirus spike peptide pools or control peptides (ViraFEST assay). Cell culture was performed with about 2 million PBMCs per well in the presence of about 9.1 IU/ml IL-2 and around 9 ug/ml peptide pools. The Oncomine TCR Beta short-read assay sequenced DNA from cultured CD4+ T cells. Each CDR3 protein gets one entry after TCRdb re-called the PCR reads with MiXCR. The table has about 10,000 distinct CDR3 sequences, about 38% seen once; the top ten hold around 29%. The sample consisted of CD4+ T cells from blood, cultured in vitro. V usage is TRBV19 and J usage is TRBJ2-6; weak D call: TRBD1 (5 bases). The origin of this receptor is a human donor who had recovered from COVID-19. CDR3 DNA sequence: TGTGCCAGTAGCAGGGTGGCTGGGGCCAACGTCCTGACTTTC. Residues: CASSRVAGANVLTF.